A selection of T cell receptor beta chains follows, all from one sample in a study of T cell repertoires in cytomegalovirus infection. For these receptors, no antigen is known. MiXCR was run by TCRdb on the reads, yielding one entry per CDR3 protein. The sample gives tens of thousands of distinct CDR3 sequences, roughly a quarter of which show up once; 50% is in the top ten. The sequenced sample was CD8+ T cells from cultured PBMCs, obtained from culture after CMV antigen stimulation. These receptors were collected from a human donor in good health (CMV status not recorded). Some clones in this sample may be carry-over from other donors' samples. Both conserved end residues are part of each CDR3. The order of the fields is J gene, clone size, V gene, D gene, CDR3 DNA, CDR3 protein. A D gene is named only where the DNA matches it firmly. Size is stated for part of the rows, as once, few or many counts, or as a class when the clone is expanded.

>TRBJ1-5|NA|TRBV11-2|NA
TGTGCCAGCAGCTTAGAGGTAGGCCAGCCCCAGCATTTT
CASSLEVGQPQHF
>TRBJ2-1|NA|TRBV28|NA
TGTGCCAGCAGTTTTTTAGTCGGCGGGGTTAATGAGCAGTTCTTC
CASSFLVGGVNEQFF
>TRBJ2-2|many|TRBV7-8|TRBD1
TGTGCCAGCAGCTTACTGAGGGACAGTGTAAATTATGGGACCGGGGAGCTGTTTTTT
CASSLLRDSVNYGTGELFF
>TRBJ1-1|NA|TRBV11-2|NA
TGTGCCAGCCGAGGAGGGGGGGAAGCTTTCTTT
CASRGGGEAFF
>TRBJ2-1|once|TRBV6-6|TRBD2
TGTGCCAGCAGTACCACCCTAAGAGCGGGAGGGCCGAGTGAGCAGTTCTTC
CASSTTLRAGGPSEQFF
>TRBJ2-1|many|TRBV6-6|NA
TGTGCCAGCAGTTACTCGCCTAGCCGCTCCTACAATGAGCAGTTCTTC
CASSYSPSRSYNEQFF
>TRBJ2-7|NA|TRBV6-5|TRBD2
TGTGCCAGCAGTTCGGGACTAGCGGGAGTGAACGAGCAGTACTTC
CASSSGLAGVNEQYF
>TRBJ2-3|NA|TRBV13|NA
TGTGCCAGCAGCTTAGGACTCACAGATACGCAGTATTTT
CASSLGLTDTQYF
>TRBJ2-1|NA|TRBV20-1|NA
TGCAGTGCTAGAGAGTCGGCCCTTGGCAATGAGCAGTTCTTC
CSARESALGNEQFF
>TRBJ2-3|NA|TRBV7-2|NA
TGTGCCAGCAGCTTAGCTGGAGGTGATACAGATACGCAGTATTTT
CASSLAGGDTDTQYF
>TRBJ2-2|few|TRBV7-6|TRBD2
TGTGCTAGCAGCCTGACTAGCGGGAGAGCGAACACCGGGGAGCTGTTTTTT
CASSLTSGRANTGELFF
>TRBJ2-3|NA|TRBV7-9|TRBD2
TGTGCCAGCAGCCCCCATGGTGGGGGGGACACAGATACGCAGTATTTT
CASSPHGGGDTDTQYF
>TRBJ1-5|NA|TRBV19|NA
TGTGCCAGTAGTACCGGAACTTTTGTTAGCAATCAGCCCCAGCATTTT
CASSTGTFVSNQPQHF
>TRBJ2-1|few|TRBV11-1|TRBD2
TGTGCCAGCTGCCCCACCCGGGGGGGCAATGAGCAGTTCTTC
CASCPTRGGNEQFF
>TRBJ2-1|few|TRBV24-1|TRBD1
TGTGCCACCAGTGATTGGGACAGGGGGTCTCAGGGTGAGCAGTTCTTC
CATSDWDRGSQGEQFF
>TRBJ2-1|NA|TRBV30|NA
TGTGCCTGGAGTCAGGGGGGATTCAGTGAGCAGTTCTTC
CAWSQGGFSEQFF
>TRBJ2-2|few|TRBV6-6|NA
TGTGCCAGCAGCCCCAGTCGCCGGACGAACACCGGGGAGCTGTTTTTT
CASSPSRRTNTGELFF
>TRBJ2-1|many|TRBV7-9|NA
TGTGCCAGCAGCTTAACCCTCGCCGGGCAGTTCTTC
CASSLTLAGQFF
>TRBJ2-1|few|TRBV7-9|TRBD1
TGTGCCAGCAGCTCAACAGGGGGCAATGAGCAGTTCTTC
CASSSTGGNEQFF